This TCR beta chain was sequenced in a study of cytomegalovirus exposure and HLA in healthy donors. Study-wide context: Prior work identified 100 million to 130 million unique TCR beta sequences in 150 million to 200 million T cells. About 85 million unique TCRs from HLA-typed donors were held in an early release of data. The study's findings and limits: In vitro data verified a few CMV-associated chains as specific for CMV antigens.

On this clone itself: Its specificity is not known.

This CDR3 is 15 amino acids long. Trimming left V 2 bases short and J 4 bases short, with 12 bases between. Germline CDR1 MDHEN, CDR2 SYDVKM. Unrecorded immune exposure was likely among donors, who were nominally healthy when sampled. PCR involved 60 Vbeta and 13 Jbeta primers. Assay: immunoSEQ multiplex PCR; the TCRdb copy retains only in-frame clones and omits some. The sample table includes 100,000 to 150,000 clones. The source material was PBMCs. The J gene is TRBJ1-3, the V gene TRBV28; D call uncertain. This TCR derives from a man aged 18 to 29 in good health and CMV-seronegative. In DNA, the CDR3 is TGTGCCAGCAGTTTAGGACTCCGCTCGGGAAACACCATATATTTT. It specifies CASSLGLRSGNTIYF.